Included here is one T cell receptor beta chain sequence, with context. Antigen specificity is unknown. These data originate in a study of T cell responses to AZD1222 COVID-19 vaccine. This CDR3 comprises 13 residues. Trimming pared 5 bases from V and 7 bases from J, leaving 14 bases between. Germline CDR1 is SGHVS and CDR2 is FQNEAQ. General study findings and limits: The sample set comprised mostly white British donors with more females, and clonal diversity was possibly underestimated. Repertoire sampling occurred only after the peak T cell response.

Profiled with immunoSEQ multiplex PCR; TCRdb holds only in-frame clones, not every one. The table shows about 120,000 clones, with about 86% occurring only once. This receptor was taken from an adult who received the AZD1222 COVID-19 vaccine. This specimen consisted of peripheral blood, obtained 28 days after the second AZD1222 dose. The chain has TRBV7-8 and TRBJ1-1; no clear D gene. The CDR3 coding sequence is TGTGCCAGCAGCCCCGACGGGTTTAGTGAAGCTTTCTTT. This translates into CASSPDGFSEAFF.